Shown below are 25 T cell receptor beta chains from a single sample sequenced in a study of T cell changes during pregnancy in multiple sclerosis. Using immunoSEQ multiplex PCR, the repertoire was profiled, and TCRdb retains in-frame clones only, with some absent. The table lists 70,000 to 100,000 clones, just over 90% of them singletons. The sample was peripheral blood, taken in the third trimester of pregnancy. These receptors came from a female donor in good health, enrolled as a control in a pregnancy study.

V and J are TRBV29-1 and TRBJ1-2, with 12 bases identical to TRBD1. Germline V CDR1 and CDR2: SQVTM, ANQGSEA. The CDR3 is made up of 14 amino acids. Germline trimming cut 6 bases from V and 8 bases from J; bases unmatched to any gene: 10. CDR3: CSVRTGQGAGGYTF. The CDR3 nucleotides read TGCAGCGTGCGGACGGGACAGGGGGCAGGGGGCTACACCTTC.

J is TRBJ1-3 and V is TRBV7-9; D uncertain. CDR1 is SEHNR and CDR2 is FQNEAQ in the germline V gene (reference sequence). The CDR3 extends over 14 amino acids. Trimming cost V 5 bases and J 4 bases, with 12 bases left between them. Here the CDR3 DNA reads TGTGCCAGCAGCCCCCGAGCCGTAGGAAACACCATATATTTT. Its protein product is CASSPRAVGNTIYF.

The rearrangement uses TRBV29-1 and TRBJ2-3; D possibly corresponds to TRBD2 (6 bases). Trimming cost V 2 bases and J 3 bases, with 18 bases left between them. The CDR3 length is 16 residues. Germline lookup yields CDR1 SQVTM and CDR2 ANQGSEA. The CDR3, as DNA: TGCAGCGTTGAACCGGTTGGACTAAGGAGGACAGATACGCAGTATTTT. Translation: CSVEPVGLRRTDTQYF.

The rearrangement links TRBV5-1 to TRBJ2-2, with 8 bases that match TRBD1. The CDR3 spans 15 residues. With 4 bases clipped from V and 2 bases from J, the junction kept 4 bases outside the gene matches. Germline V gene lookup returns CDR1 SGHRS and CDR2 YFSETQ. The CDR3 DNA reads as TGCGCCAGCAGCAGGACAGGGTTCAACACCGGGGAGCTGTTTTTT. Translated: CASSRTGFNTGELFF. The entire variable domain, with the rest obtained from reference TRBV5-1 and TRBJ2-2, is as follows: KAGVTQTPRYLIKTRGQQVTLSCSPISGHRSVSWYQQTPGQGLQFLFEYFSETQRNKGNFPGRFSGRQFSNSRSEMNVSTLELGDSALYLCASSRTGFNTGELFFGEGSRLTVL.

A note on this clone: Because the CDR3's place on the DNA is in doubt, the DNA is left out and the CDR3 is given as listed by TCRdb. The chain couples TRBV12-2 to TRBJ2-6; the DNA was not used to check the table's D call, TRBD1. TRBV12-2 is noted as a pseudogene. The CDR3 adds up to 18 amino acids, both ends counted. CDR3 loop: CASRLQVGQGTGANVLTF.

This clone showed up just a few times. The chain is built from TRBV30 and TRBJ2-5; tentative D call: TRBD2 (7 bases). The germline V and J ends were trimmed by 1 base and 5 bases, with 14 bases remaining between them. The CDR3 contains 14 residues. Per the germline V gene, CDR1 is GTSNPN and CDR2 is SVGIG (reference sequence). The CDR3: CAWSAGRGHETQYF. The CDR3 DNA is TGTGCCTGGAGTGCAGGGCGGGGGCACGAGACCCAGTACTTC.

The count of this clone is one. The same CDR3 can be traced to other DNA sequences in this sample. The chain links TRBV7-2 to TRBJ2-7; TRBD1 agrees at 7 bases. The CDR3 consists of 13 residues. CDR1 and CDR2 from the germline V gene are SGHTA and FQGNSA. V shed 2 bases, J shed 5 bases, and the junction held 3 bases outside the gene matches. The CDR3, as DNA: TGTGCCAGCAGCTTACGGCAGGGGGACGAGCAGTACTTC. Translation gives CASSLRQGDEQYF.

The V and J genes are TRBV29-1 and TRBJ2-7; TRBD1 is a possible D gene (5 bases). CDR3 length: 12 residues. Trimming took off 6 bases at V and 3 bases at J, with 12 bases between the two ends. Germline values: CDR1 SQVTM, CDR2 ANQGSEA. CDR3 nucleotide sequence: TGCAGCGTAGAAATGACAGACTACGAGCAGTACTTC. Protein sequence: CSVEMTDYEQYF.

This rearrangement joins TRBV29-1 to TRBJ2-1; 9 bases agree with TRBD1. The CDR3 has 14 amino acids. CDR1 SQVTM and CDR2 ANQGSEA come from the germline V gene. The ends lost 6 bases at V and 6 bases at J; junction bases unmatched: 9. CDR3 residues: CSVQTGGGFNEQFF. CDR3 sequence (DNA): TGCAGCGTCCAGACAGGGGGGGGCTTCAATGAGCAGTTCTTC.

The V and J genes are TRBV6-6 and TRBJ1-3; no definite D call. The CDR3 spans 16 residues. The germline V and J ends were trimmed by 4 bases and 0 bases, with 13 bases remaining between them. The germline gives CDR1 MNHNY, CDR2 SVGAGI (reference sequence). CDR3 DNA sequence: TGTGCCAGCAGTTTGGCGGGCGGCAGCTCTGGAAACACCATATATTTT. Encoded protein: CASSLAGGSSGNTIYF.

V usage is TRBV5-1 and J usage is TRBJ2-1, with a possible D match to TRBD2 (6 bases). The CDR3 covers 15 residues. Germline values: CDR1 SGHRS, CDR2 YFSETQ. The V gene lost 0 bases and the J gene lost 2 bases, with 9 bases spanning the gap. For the CDR3, the DNA is TGCGCCAGCAGCTTGGTCCTAGCGACCTACAATGAGCAGTTCTTC. Translation: CASSLVLATYNEQFF.

This rearrangement joins TRBV5-1 to TRBJ2-2; tentative D call: TRBD1 (5 bases). With 3 bases removed from V and 7 bases from J, the gap between germline ends came to 22 bases. The CDR3 has 17 residues. Germline CDR1 reads SGHRS; CDR2 reads YFSETQ. CDR3 residues: CASSSHLGVVSSGELFF. The CDR3 DNA sequence: TGCGCCAGCAGCTCCCACCTAGGGGTAGTTTCAAGCGGGGAGCTGTTTTTT.

The V gene is TRBV5-1, the J gene TRBJ1-1; TRBD1 matches at 7 bases. Germline assignment: CDR1 SGHRS and CDR2 YFSETQ. CDR3 size: 15 residues. J was trimmed by 0 bases and V by 4 bases; bases with no gene match: 6. This CDR3 is CASSTSQGMNTEAFF. DNA of the CDR3: TGCGCCAGCAGCACTTCACAGGGGATGAACACTGAAGCTTTCTTT.

The V gene is TRBV4-1, the J gene TRBJ1-2, with TRBD1 identical over 9 bases. There are 16 residues in the CDR3. V shed 3 bases, J shed 6 bases, and the junction held 11 bases outside the gene matches. Germline assignment: CDR1 MGHRA and CDR2 YSYEKL. The CDR3 loop reads CASSQAGATGGNGYTF. The CDR3 DNA follows: TGCGCCAGCAGCCAGGCTGGGGCGACAGGGGGGAATGGCTACACCTTC.

The CDR3 nucleotides read TGTGCCAGCTCATTGACTCAACAGGGGGGGAATGAGCAGTTCTTC. Protein: CASSLTQQGGNEQFF. V gene TRBV18 combines with J gene TRBJ2-1, with a tentative D call TRBD1 (8 bases). In germline, CDR1 is KGHSH, CDR2 LQKENI. The CDR3 contains 15 residues. V lost 5 bases and J lost 7, with 18 bases in between.

V and J are TRBV27 and TRBJ2-1; TRBD1 is a possible D gene (6 bases). The germline gives CDR1 MNHEY, CDR2 SMNVEV (reference sequence). The CDR3 has 15 amino acids. Trimming left V 2 bases short and J 0 bases short, with 8 bases between. This CDR3 is CASSLRDISYNEQFF. The CDR3 region has the DNA TGTGCCAGCAGTTTAAGGGACATCTCCTACAATGAGCAGTTCTTC.

The chain uses TRBV5-1 and TRBJ2-7, with D possibly TRBD2 on 6 matching bases. Trimming pared 5 bases from V and 2 bases from J, leaving 17 bases between. Germline CDR1 and CDR2: SGHRS and YFSETQ. The CDR3 loop spans 15 amino acids. The CDR3 coding sequence is TGCGCCAGCAGGACCACGGCGGGACCCCCCTACGAGCAGTACTTC. Translation: CASRTTAGPPYEQYF.

The gene calls are TRBV6-6 and TRBJ2-7; TRBD1 matches 12 bases. This CDR3 spans 15 amino acids. The V gene end was trimmed by 2 bases and the J gene end by 5 bases; junction bases not matched to a gene: 4. Germline loops: CDR1 MNHNY, CDR2 SVGAGI (reference sequence). DNA of the CDR3: TGTGCCAGCAGTTACGGGACAGGGGGCCTTGACGAGCAGTACTTC. As protein: CASSYGTGGLDEQYF.

The chain couples TRBV7-8 to TRBJ2-7; the D is unclear. Germline loops: CDR1 SGHVS, CDR2 FQNEAQ. With 6 bases removed from V and 5 bases from J, the gap between germline ends came to 14 bases. The CDR3 has 13 residues. CDR3 residues: CASRTSISHEQYF. In DNA form, the CDR3 reads TGTGCCAGCAGAACCAGTATTTCCCACGAGCAGTACTTC.

The chain recombines TRBV5-1 with TRBJ1-2; D is uncertain. Per the germline V gene, CDR1 is SGHRS and CDR2 is YFSETQ. CDR3 length: 11 amino acids. Trimming took 5 bases from V and 2 from J, leaving 4 bases between them. The CDR3 here is CASSSNYGYTF. DNA of the CDR3: TGCGCCAGCAGTTCGAACTATGGCTACACCTTC.

V is TRBV28 and J is TRBJ2-7; D perhaps matches TRBD2 (6 bases). V was cut by 1 base and J by 4 bases, with 14 bases left in between. There are 15 residues in the CDR3. CDR1 is MDHEN, CDR2 SYDVKM, per germline. CDR3: CASSLSSGRGYEQYF. CDR3 bases: TGTGCCAGCAGTTTATCTTCCGGGAGAGGGTACGAGCAGTACTTC.

The rearrangement links TRBV28 to TRBJ1-5; D gene ambiguous. This CDR3 spans 13 amino acids. The germline V gene has CDR1 MDHEN and CDR2 SYDVKM. Trimming removed 3 bases at V and 3 bases at J, with 6 bases between. DNA of the CDR3: TGTGCCAGCAGTTTGACATACAATCAGCCCCAGCATTTT. This sequence encodes CASSLTYNQPQHF.

The chain recombines TRBV28 with TRBJ2-7, with TRBD2 matching over 12 bases. The CDR3 is made up of 15 amino acids. J lost 3 bases, V lost 3 bases, and 3 bases had no gene match. CDR1 MDHEN and CDR2 SYDVKM come from the germline V gene. The chain's CDR3 is CASSLTSGRNYEQYF. The CDR3 nucleotides are TGTGCCAGCAGTTTGACTAGCGGGAGAAACTACGAGCAGTACTTC. The full variable domain, its missing parts supplied by reference TRBV28 and TRBJ2-7, is DVKVTQSSRYLVKRTGEKVFLECVQDMDHENMFWYRQDPGLGLRLIYFSYDVKMKEKGDIPEGYSVSREKKERFSLILESASTNQTSMYLCASSLTSGRNYEQYFGPGTRLTVT.

This chain connects TRBV5-1 to TRBJ2-6, with D maybe TRBD1 (6 bases). Between the trimmed V and J ends, which lost 2 bases and 2 bases, there was a span of 14 bases. The germline gives CDR1 SGHRS, CDR2 YFSETQ. CDR3 length equals 17 residues. CDR3 DNA: TGCGCCAGCAGCTTATTCTTCGGGGACACTGGGGCCAACGTCCTGACTTTC. Protein sequence: CASSLFFGDTGANVLTF. Combining the CDR3 with reference TRBV5-1 and TRBJ2-6 gives the whole variable domain KAGVTQTPRYLIKTRGQQVTLSCSPISGHRSVSWYQQTPGQGLQFLFEYFSETQRNKGNFPGRFSGRQFSNSRSEMNVSTLELGDSALYLCASSLFFGDTGANVLTFGAGSRLTVL.

This clone was seen just once. In DNA form, the CDR3 reads TGTGCCCCCAACGGGGGGTACGGGGAGCTGTTTTTT. It codes for CAPNGGYGELFF. V gene TRBV5-8 combines with J gene TRBJ2-2, with TRBD2 matching over 7 bases. The CDR3 loop spans 12 amino acids. V lost 10 bases to trimming and J lost 7 bases; unmatched junction nucleotides: 7. CDR1 is SGHTS and CDR2 is YDEGEE in the germline V gene.